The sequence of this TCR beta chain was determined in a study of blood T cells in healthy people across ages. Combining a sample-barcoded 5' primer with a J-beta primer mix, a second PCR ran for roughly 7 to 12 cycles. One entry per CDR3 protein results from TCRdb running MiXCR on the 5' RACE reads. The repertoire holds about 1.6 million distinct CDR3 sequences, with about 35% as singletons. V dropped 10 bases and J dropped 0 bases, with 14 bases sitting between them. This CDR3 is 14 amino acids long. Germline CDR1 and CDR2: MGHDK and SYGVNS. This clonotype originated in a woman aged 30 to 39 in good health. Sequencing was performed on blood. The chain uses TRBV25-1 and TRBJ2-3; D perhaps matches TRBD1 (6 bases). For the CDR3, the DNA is TGTGCCACCCAACCGACAGGTAGCACAGATACGCAGTATTTT. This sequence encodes CATQPTGSTDTQYF.